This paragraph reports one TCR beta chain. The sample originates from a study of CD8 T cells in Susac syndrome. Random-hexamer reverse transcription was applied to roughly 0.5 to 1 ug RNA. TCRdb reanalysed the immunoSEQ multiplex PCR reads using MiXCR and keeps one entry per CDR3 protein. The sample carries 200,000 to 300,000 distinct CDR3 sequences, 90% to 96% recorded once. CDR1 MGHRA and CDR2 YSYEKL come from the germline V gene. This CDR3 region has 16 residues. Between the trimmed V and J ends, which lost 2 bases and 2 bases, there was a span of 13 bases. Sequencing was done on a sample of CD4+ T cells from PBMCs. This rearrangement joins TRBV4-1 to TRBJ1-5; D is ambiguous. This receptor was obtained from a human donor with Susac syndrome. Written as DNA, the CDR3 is TGCGCCAGCAGCCAACCTCCCCAAGAGGGCAATCAGCCCCAGCATTTT. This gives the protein CASSQPPQEGNQPQHF.